Presented here are 7 T cell receptor beta chains from one specimen sequenced in a study of T cell responses to AZD1222 COVID-19 vaccine. Generated by immunoSEQ multiplex PCR, the TCRdb table keeps only in-frame clones and is missing some. The sample contains about 270,000 clones, approximately 94% of which appear only once. The material sequenced was peripheral blood, taken 28 days after the second AZD1222 dose. The receptors were gathered from an adult who received the AZD1222 COVID-19 vaccine.

The rearrangement joins TRBV7-2 to TRBJ1-1; no clear D gene. The CDR3 extends over 13 amino acids. Trimming shortened V by 8 bases and J by 0 bases, and 10 bases separated the two germline ends. CDR1 is SGHTA, CDR2 FQGNSA, per germline. The CDR3 DNA reads as TGTGCCAGCGGCAACCGAATGAACACTGAAGCTTTCTTT. Encoded protein: CASGNRMNTEAFF.

V is TRBV11-2 and J is TRBJ2-2; 9 nucleotides agree with TRBD1. The V gene end was trimmed by 6 bases and the J gene end by 4 bases; junction bases not matched to a gene: 9. CDR1 is SGHAT, CDR2 FQNNGV, per germline. This CDR3 comprises 16 residues. This CDR3 is CASRSPGQGRTGELFF. In DNA form, the CDR3 reads TGTGCCAGCAGATCGCCGGGACAGGGTCGCACCGGGGAGCTGTTTTTT.

The V gene is TRBV28, the J gene TRBJ1-5; the D is unclear. The CDR3 length is 14 residues. V gave up 4 bases and J gave up 0 bases, with 7 bases separating them. Germline CDR1 is MDHEN and CDR2 is SYDVKM. The CDR3, as DNA: TGTGCCAGCAGTTCCGGCTTTAGCAATCAGCCCCAGCATTTT. As protein: CASSSGFSNQPQHF.

A single count supports this clone. J is TRBJ2-7 and V is TRBV27; either TRBD1 or TRBD2 may supply D (5 bases each). In germline, CDR1 is MNHEY, CDR2 SMNVEV (reference sequence). V was clipped by 5 bases and J by 4 bases, with 15 bases between them. The CDR3 consists of 14 residues. Here the CDR3 reads CASSPWGMVYEQYF. CDR3 DNA: TGTGCCAGCAGTCCCTGGGGGATGGTGTACGAGCAGTACTTC.

J is TRBJ2-1 and V is TRBV4-2; 13 bases fit TRBD2. Germline V CDR1 and CDR2: LGHNA, YNFKEQ. The CDR3 consists of 16 residues. With V trimmed by 1 base and J by 8 bases, 5 bases remained unmatched. CDR3 loop: CASSQGWTSGGDEQFF. The CDR3 coding sequence is TGTGCCAGCAGCCAAGGGTGGACTAGCGGGGGAGATGAGCAGTTCTTC.

J is TRBJ2-1 and V is TRBV7-2; 7 nucleotides align to TRBD1. Trimming removed 5 bases from V and 5 bases from J; junction bases left unmatched: 9. Germline lookup yields CDR1 SGHTA and CDR2 FQGNSA. CDR3 length: 15 residues. The CDR3 loop is CASSLTGRGDNEQFF. The CDR3 DNA reads TGTGCCAGCAGCCTGACAGGGAGAGGGGACAATGAGCAGTTCTTC.

The rearrangement joins TRBV5-6 to TRBJ2-7, with a tentative D call TRBD1 (5 bases). Germline V gene lookup returns CDR1 SGHDT and CDR2 YYEEEE. V lost 1 base to trimming and J lost 9 bases, with 20 bases between them. The CDR3 spans 15 residues. The CDR3 reads CASSLWGISRVGQYF. In DNA form, the CDR3 reads TGTGCCAGCAGCTTGTGGGGTATTAGCAGGGTTGGGCAGTACTTC.